The 7 T cell receptor beta chains below were found in one sample sequenced in a study of T cell responses to AZD1222 COVID-19 vaccine. Here immunoSEQ multiplex PCR was the method, and the copy in TCRdb shows in-frame clones only, minus some. The table lists 100,000 or so clones, more than 75% of them singletons, with 5% in the top ten. Specimen: peripheral blood, collected on day 0 of AZD1222 vaccination. These receptors originate from an adult in good health.

The chain carries TRBV2 and TRBJ1-5, with a tentative D call TRBD1 (6 bases). The V gene's germline CDR1 is SNHLY and CDR2 FYNNEI. Between the trimmed V and J ends, which lost 7 bases and 4 bases, there was a span of 17 bases. The CDR3 length is 15 residues. For the CDR3, the DNA is TGTGCCAGCAAAGGGGTCAGGGGTGTAAATCAGCCCCAGCATTTT. Encoded protein: CASKGVRGVNQPQHF.

The CDR3 reads CASSYSGRGNTEAFF. The CDR3 DNA is TGTGCCAGCAGTTACTCCGGCAGGGGGAACACTGAAGCTTTCTTT. The chain uses TRBV6-6 and TRBJ1-1; maybe TRBD1 (6 bases). Germline CDR1 reads MNHNY; CDR2 reads SVGAGI (reference sequence). The CDR3 consists of 15 residues. V lost 0 bases and J 1 base, leaving 9 bases between the germline ends.

The chain recombines TRBV7-9 with TRBJ2-5; D ambiguous. CDR3 length: 12 amino acids. Trimming pared 8 bases from V and 0 bases from J, leaving 7 bases between. Germline CDR1 and CDR2: SEHNR and FQNEAQ (reference sequence). CDR3 coding DNA: TGTGCCAGCGTTCTGGACCAAGAGACCCAGTACTTC. Its protein product is CASVLDQETQYF.

Written as DNA, the CDR3 is TGTGCCAGCAGCCCATCTTCGAACACCGGGGAGCTGTTTTTT. This codes for CASSPSSNTGELFF. This chain connects TRBV3-1 (or the pseudogene TRBV3-2) to TRBJ2-2, with unresolved D. In germline, CDR1 is LGHDT, CDR2 YNNKEL (reference sequence). Trimming left V 4 bases short and J 0 bases short, with 6 bases between. There are 14 residues in the CDR3.

This chain connects TRBV5-1 to TRBJ2-7; no definite D call. Trimming cost V 0 bases and J 3 bases, with 7 bases left between them. The CDR3 length is 13 residues. CDR1 is SGHRS and CDR2 is YFSETQ in the germline V gene. The CDR3 DNA follows: TGCGCCAGCAGCTTGGGCGGACGCTACGAGCAGTACTTC. It specifies CASSLGGRYEQYF.

The J gene is TRBJ1-5, the V gene TRBV6-6, with unresolved D. This CDR3 comprises 16 residues. The germline gives CDR1 MNHNY, CDR2 SVGAGI (reference sequence). Trimming shortened V by 0 bases and J by 3 bases, and 12 bases separated the two germline ends. CDR3 sequence: CASSYSYSGFNQPQHF. The CDR3 nucleotides are TGTGCCAGCAGTTACTCGTACAGCGGATTCAATCAGCCCCAGCATTTT.

The CDR3 reads CASSPPSGTRETQYF. The CDR3 DNA reads as TGTGCCAGCTCACCACCGTCCGGGACTCGGGAGACCCAGTACTTC. V usage is TRBV18 and J usage is TRBJ2-5, with D tentatively TRBD2 (6 bases). This CDR3 contains 15 residues. In germline, CDR1 is KGHSH, CDR2 LQKENI. The V end was cut by 0 bases, the J end by 5 bases, with 13 bases between. The full variable domain, in which reference TRBV18 and TRBJ2-5 provide the parts outside the CDR3, is NAGVMQNPRHLVRRRGQEARLRCSPMKGHSHVYWYRQLPEEGLKFMVYLQKENIIDESGMPKERFSAEFPKEGPSILRIQQVVRGDSAAYFCASSPPSGTRETQYFGPGTRLLVL.